This is a list of T cell receptor beta chains from one sample in a study of control samples from healthy donors and cancer patients. Here immunoSEQ multiplex PCR was the method, and the copy in TCRdb shows in-frame clones only, minus some. This sample has about 120,000 clones; approximately 90% occur once, and the top ten carry about 2.5%. The sample consisted of blood. These TCRs come from a woman between 65 and 79 years old in good health. Each CDR3 is given with its conserved first and last residue. D genes are given only for firm matches. Rows give clone size only sometimes, using once, few, many, or a class for an expanded clone.

>NA|NA|TRBV19|TRBJ2-7
TGTGCCAGTAAGGAGCAGGGGCAGGGGCTTTACGAGCAGTACTTC
CASKEQGQGLYEQYF
>NA|once|TRBV6-5|TRBJ1-1
TGTGCCAGCAGAGTACCAGGGCAGCTGGACACTGAAGCTTTCTTT
CASRVPGQLDTEAFF
>NA|NA|TRBV7-9|TRBJ2-1
TGTGCCAGCGGAACGACATCCCCCTCCTACAATGAGCAGTTCTTC
CASGTTSPSYNEQFF
>TRBD1|NA|TRBV6-2/TRBV6-3|TRBJ1-2
TGTGCCAGCAGTTACGGGGATGAATGGACAGGTCGAGGCTACACCTTC
CASSYGDEWTGRGYTF
>NA|NA|TRBV19|TRBJ1-4
TGTGCCAGTAGTATAGACCCAGATGAAAAACTGTTTTTT
CASSIDPDEKLFF
>NA|NA|TRBV5-1|TRBJ2-7
TGCGCCAGCAGCACCAGCGGCGGTTACTACGAGCAGTACTTC
CASSTSGGYYEQYF
>TRBD1|NA|TRBV27|TRBJ1-1
TGTGCCAGCAACAAACTGGGACAGGGAGCTTTCTTT
CASNKLGQGAFF
>NA|NA|TRBV7-9|TRBJ1-5
TGTGCCAGCAGCGGGGGGGGCTATCAGCCCCAGCATTTT
CASSGGGYQPQHF
>NA|NA|TRBV2|TRBJ1-3
TGTGCCATCAAGCTCAGGGGATCTGGAAACACCATATATTTT
CAIKLRGSGNTIYF
>NA|NA|TRBV7-6|TRBJ2-3
TGTGCCAGCACCAGGCTGCGCACAGATACGCAGTATTTT
CASTRLRTDTQYF
>TRBD1|NA|TRBV2|TRBJ2-1
TGTGCCAGCAGTGCAATTAACAGGGGCGATGAGCAGTTCTTC
CASSAINRGDEQFF
>TRBD1|few|TRBV29-1|TRBJ2-1
TGCAGCGGCGGACAGGGGGGATACGCGGGTGAGCAGTTCTTC
CSGGQGGYAGEQFF
>NA|NA|TRBV27|TRBJ1-4
TGTGCCAGCAGCCCCATGGGCGGGGGTAGTCTAGAAAAACTGTTTTTT
CASSPMGGGSLEKLFF
>TRBD1|NA|TRBV5-1|TRBJ1-2
TGCGCCAGCAGCTTGGGGGACAGGGCGAGGGGCTACACCTTC
CASSLGDRARGYTF
>TRBD1|few|TRBV7-2|TRBJ1-2
TGTGCCAGCAGCTTAAGTTCCGGACAGGGCGACTATGGCTACACCTTC
CASSLSSGQGDYGYTF
>NA|NA|TRBV7-9|TRBJ2-5
TGTGCCAGCAGCGTGGTAGGGGCCGAGACCCAGTACTTC
CASSVVGAETQYF
>TRBD1|NA|TRBV14|TRBJ2-5
TGTGCCAGCAGCCAAGGGACAGGCCAGACCCAGTACTTC
CASSQGTGQTQYF
>TRBD1|NA|TRBV19|TRBJ1-1
TGTGCCAGTAGTATCCAGGGGGCGCGCACTGAAGCTTTCTTT
CASSIQGARTEAFF
>TRBD2|NA|TRBV18|TRBJ2-1
TGTGCCAGCTCACCACCACTAGCGGAATACAATGAGCAGTTCTTC
CASSPPLAEYNEQFF
>NA|few|TRBV7-3|TRBJ1-2
TGTGCCAGCAGCGTCGATACAGGAAACTATGGCTACACCTTC
CASSVDTGNYGYTF
>NA|NA|TRBV19|TRBJ1-5
TGTGCCAGTAGTATTTTTCGGCAGGGTGATAGCAATCAGCCCCAGCATTTT
CASSIFRQGDSNQPQHF
>TRBD2|NA|TRBV7-8|TRBJ2-1
TGTGCCAGCAGCTCCGGGGGGGCGGCCTACAATGAGCAGTTCTTC
CASSSGGAAYNEQFF
>TRBD1|NA|TRBV2|TRBJ1-1
TGTGCCAGCACCCTGGGACAGACCAAGAAGAACACTGAAGCTTTCTTT
CASTLGQTKKNTEAFF
>NA|few|TRBV24-1|TRBJ1-2
TGTGCCACCAGCCGGGACGGCCGAAGTATCATCGGTGGCTACACCTTC
CATSRDGRSIIGGYTF
>TRBD2|few|TRBV6-4|TRBJ2-1
TGTGCCAGCACCCCGACTAGCGGGGGGTACAATGAGCAGTTCTTC
CASTPTSGGYNEQFF
>NA|once|TRBV5-1|TRBJ2-6
TGCGCCAGCAGCCTGGGCTCTGGGGCCAACGTCCTGACTTTC
CASSLGSGANVLTF
>NA|few|TRBV7-2|TRBJ1-1
TGTGCCAGCAGCCCGGGTCGGTGGCGGGCTTTCTTT
CASSPGRWRAFF
>NA|NA|TRBV6-5|TRBJ1-3
TGTGCCAGCAGAAAGTCAGGGGTCTCTGGAAACACCATATATTTT
CASRKSGVSGNTIYF
>NA|NA|TRBV9|TRBJ1-1
TGTGCCAGCAGCGTAGGTATGAACACTGAAGCTTTCTTT
CASSVGMNTEAFF
>NA|NA|TRBV7-2|TRBJ1-5
TGTGCCAGCAGCTTAGTATCGGGGCAGGATGGGGGGCCCCAGCATTTT
CASSLVSGQDGGPQHF